One sample yielded the 26 T cell receptor beta chains listed below, sequenced in a study of T cell changes during pregnancy in multiple sclerosis. Assay: immunoSEQ multiplex PCR; the TCRdb copy retains only in-frame clones and omits some. The table has about 74,000 clones, roughly 93% seen once; the top ten hold approximately 1.4%. This sample comprised peripheral blood, obtained in the third trimester of pregnancy. The origin of the receptors is a female donor with multiple sclerosis, enrolled in a pregnancy study.

The rearrangement uses TRBV7-2 and TRBJ1-1; unclear D gene. Germline V CDR1 and CDR2: SGHTA, FQGNSA. This CDR3 spans 12 amino acids. With 4 bases removed from V and 7 bases from J, the gap between germline ends came to 10 bases. This CDR3 reads CASSSPLSEAFF. CDR3 in DNA: TGTGCCAGCAGCTCGCCCCTAAGTGAAGCTTTCTTT.

J is TRBJ2-3 and V is TRBV27; 11 bases align to TRBD1. V lost 6 bases, J lost 8 bases, and 4 bases stayed unmatched. The germline V gene encodes CDR1 MNHEY and CDR2 SMNVEV (reference sequence). The CDR3 spans 13 residues. The DNA of the CDR3 is TGTGCCAGCAGCGGACAGGGGGCGCCTACGCAGTATTTT. As protein: CASSGQGAPTQYF.

This chain links TRBV6-5 with TRBJ2-7; maybe TRBD1 (5 bases). The CDR3 sequence is 16 residues long. Trimming removed 2 bases from V and 2 bases from J, with 16 bases in between. Germline loops: CDR1 MNHEY, CDR2 SVGAGI. This chain's CDR3 is CASSYGAWAGPYEQYF. The CDR3 DNA reads TGTGCCAGCAGTTACGGGGCGTGGGCAGGACCCTACGAGCAGTACTTC.

The chain has TRBV7-3 and TRBJ1-1, with D possibly TRBD1 on 5 matching bases. V was clipped by 4 bases and J by 3 bases, with 9 bases between them. Looked up from germline, CDR1 is SGHTA and CDR2 is FQGTGA. The CDR3 consists of 13 residues. CDR3 nucleotides: TGTGCCAGCAGCTCAGGACAATACACTGAAGCTTTCTTT. It translates to CASSSGQYTEAFF. The variable domain in full, completed from reference TRBV7-3 and TRBJ1-1, reads GAGVSQTPSNKVTEKGKYVELRCDPISGHTALYWYRQSLGQGPEFLIYFQGTGAADDSGLPNDRFFAVRPEGSVSTLKIQRTERGDSAVYLCASSSGQYTEAFFGQGTRLTVV.

This chain links TRBV6-4 with TRBJ2-3, with TRBD2 matching over 10 bases. The germline V gene encodes CDR1 MRHNA and CDR2 SNTAGT. This CDR3 is built from 16 residues. Trimming cost V 2 bases and J 2 bases; bases outside gene matches: 4. The CDR3 sequence: CASSDTSGAFTDTQYF. As DNA, the CDR3 is TGTGCCAGCAGTGACACTAGCGGGGCATTCACAGATACGCAGTATTTT.

The rearrangement links TRBV6-1 to TRBJ2-3; 7 positions match TRBD2. The CDR3 has 15 residues. From germline, CDR1 is MNHNS and CDR2 SASEGT. The J segment lost 1 base and the V segment lost 6 bases, leaving 7 bases of the junction unmatched. The CDR3 DNA is TGTGCCAGCAGAGACCCGGGGGGTCGCACAGATACGCAGTATTTT. As protein: CASRDPGGRTDTQYF.

V usage is TRBV5-1 and J usage is TRBJ2-5; TRBD2 aligns across 12 bases. The CDR3 is made up of 18 amino acids. After removal of 3 bases from V and 4 bases from J, the junction contained 13 bases not matched to a gene. In germline, CDR1 is SGHRS, CDR2 YFSETQ. The CDR3 DNA reads as TGCGCCAGCAGCTCCATACATCTAGCGGGGGGGCCTGGAGAGACCCAGTACTTC. Translation gives CASSSIHLAGGPGETQYF.

V usage is TRBV10-3 and J usage is TRBJ2-7, with no clear D. The CDR3 is 14 residues long. Trimming removed 6 bases from V and 2 bases from J, with 14 bases in between. Germline V gene sequence: CDR1 ENHRY, CDR2 SYGVKD. The CDR3 is CAIRQTVAPYEQYF. The DNA for the CDR3 is TGTGCCATCAGACAAACAGTGGCCCCCTACGAGCAGTACTTC.

The chain combines TRBV6-1 with TRBJ1-1; D possibly corresponds to TRBD1 (6 bases). V shed 6 bases and J shed 8 bases, with 13 bases lying between them. The CDR3 runs to 12 residues. Germline CDR1 is MNHNS and CDR2 is SASEGT. The CDR3 nucleotides read TGTGCCAGCAGCGCAACAGGGATCGAAGCTTTCTTT. Protein: CASSATGIEAFF.

The genes are TRBV5-8 and TRBJ1-4; D gene uncertain. Germline values: CDR1 SGHTS, CDR2 YDEGEE. The CDR3 extends over 12 amino acids. The V end was cut by 4 bases, the J end by 12 bases, with 13 bases between. CDR3 sequence: CASSPISGELFF. The DNA for the CDR3 is TGTGCCAGCAGCCCGATATCCGGGGAACTGTTTTTT.

This clone was seen once. The rearrangement uses TRBV11-2 and TRBJ1-6, with TRBD1 as a possible D gene (6 bases). CDR3 length: 20 amino acids. The germline V gene has CDR1 SGHAT and CDR2 FQNNGV. V lost 0 bases to trimming and J lost 7 bases, with 25 bases between them. The CDR3 coding sequence is TGTGCCAGCAGCTTAGAACGAGGGTCCCCCTCGGGGACAAAGAATTCACCCCTCCACTTT. Encoded protein: CASSLERGSPSGTKNSPLHF.

The chain recombines TRBV7-6 with TRBJ2-5; 7 bases map to TRBD2. CDR1 is SGHVS, CDR2 FNYEAQ, per germline. This CDR3 region has 11 residues. J gave up 9 bases and V 3 bases, and 1 base lay outside the gene matches. For the CDR3, the DNA is TGTGCCAGCAGCTTCGCGGGGGCCCAGTACTTC. Translation: CASSFAGAQYF.

The DNA for the CDR3 is TGTGCCTGGAGTGCATCCCTCCGGGGATACAATGAGCAGTTCTTC. Residues: CAWSASLRGYNEQFF. V usage is TRBV30 and J usage is TRBJ2-1, with D possibly matching TRBD2 (5 bases). The germline V and J ends were trimmed by 1 base and 4 bases, with 14 bases remaining between them. The germline gives CDR1 GTSNPN, CDR2 SVGIG (reference sequence). CDR3 size: 15 residues.

The V call is TRBV10-2, the J call TRBJ2-3; a weak D match, TRBD2 (6 bases). The CDR3 is made up of 13 amino acids. CDR1 is WSHSY and CDR2 is SAAADI in the germline V gene. Trimming stripped 0 bases from V and 7 bases from J, with 8 bases between. The CDR3 region is CASSESGGHTQYF. The CDR3 bases are TGCGCCAGCAGTGAGTCGGGGGGTCATACGCAGTATTTT.

This chain uses TRBV27 with TRBJ2-3; 7 bases are a match to TRBD1. V shed 5 bases and J 8 bases; nucleotides not matched to a gene: 10. The CDR3 spans 14 residues. From germline, CDR1 is MNHEY and CDR2 SMNVEV (reference sequence). CDR3 nucleotide sequence: TGTGCCAGCAGTCTCCTTGGACAGGCCTCTACGCAGTATTTT. It is translated as CASSLLGQASTQYF.

J is TRBJ2-5 and V is TRBV5-1; 13 positions agree with TRBD2. The CDR3 totals 17 residues. Germline loops: CDR1 SGHRS, CDR2 YFSETQ. V lost 3 bases and J lost 5; bases outside the gene matches: 10. As DNA, the CDR3 is TGCGCCAGCAGCTCCCATACTAGCGGGGGGGACCCGGAGACCCAGTACTTC. Its protein product is CASSSHTSGGDPETQYF.

The CDR3 is CASSLVSGNEQFF. CDR3 coding DNA: TGTGCCAGCAGCTTAGTTTCCGGCAATGAGCAGTTCTTC. The rearrangement uses TRBV11-2 and TRBJ2-1, with D uncertain. The CDR3 runs 13 residues. V lost 1 base and J 6 bases, leaving 7 bases between the germline ends. The germline CDR1 and CDR2 sequences are SGHAT and FQNNGV.

This rearrangement joins TRBV29-1 to TRBJ2-7; D possibly corresponds to TRBD1 (6 bases). V lost 4 bases to trimming and J lost 6 bases, with 19 bases between them. This CDR3 has 14 amino acids. Germline lookup yields CDR1 SQVTM and CDR2 ANQGSEA. CDR3 DNA sequence: TGCAGCGTTGGGGAGACAGGCCCTAACTCCGAGCAGTACTTC. It codes for CSVGETGPNSEQYF.

The chain recombines TRBV5-5 with TRBJ2-7; D gene ambiguous. The CDR3 is made up of 12 amino acids. Trimming removed 4 bases from V and 1 base from J, with 6 bases in between. CDR1 is SGHKS, CDR2 YYEKEE, per germline (reference sequence). The CDR3 nucleotides are TGTGCCAGCAGCGCAGGTTCCTACGAGCAGTACTTC. This encodes CASSAGSYEQYF.

The chain recombines TRBV6-6 with TRBJ2-7; TRBD1 matches 7 bases. V trimming: 7 bases; J trimming: 0 bases; junction bases outside the gene matches: 6. The CDR3 extends over 14 amino acids. Germline CDR1 and CDR2: MNHNY and SVGAGI (reference sequence). The CDR3 bases are TGTGCCAGCAACAAACAGGGGATCTCCTACGAGCAGTACTTC. Translation gives CASNKQGISYEQYF.

The rearrangement links TRBV9 to TRBJ2-1; tentatively, D is TRBD1 (5 bases). The germline V gene encodes CDR1 SGDLS and CDR2 YYNGEE. The length of the CDR3 is 15 residues. Trimming took 1 base from V and 7 from J, leaving 15 bases between them. CDR3 region: CASSVPGSPANEQFF. The CDR3 DNA sequence: TGTGCCAGCAGCGTACCAGGGTCGCCTGCTAATGAGCAGTTCTTC.

On this clone itself: One junction end does not reproduce the germline sequence, and a read error may be involved. The chain uses TRBV15 and TRBJ1-2, with 7 bases fitting TRBD1. This CDR3 contains 13 residues. CDR1 is LNHNV and CDR2 is YYDKDF in the germline V gene (reference sequence). CDR3 in DNA: TGTGCCACCAGGAGAGACAGGGCGCGGGGCTACACCTTC. Protein: CATRRDRARGYTF. Supplemented by reference TRBV15 and TRBJ1-2, the full variable domain reads DAMVIQNPRYQVTQFGKPVTLSCSQTLNHNVMYWYQQKSSQAPKLLFHYYDKDFNNEADTPDNFQSRRPNTSFCFLDIRSPGLGDTAMYLCATRRDRARGYTFGSGTRLTVV.

The rearrangement links TRBV6-4 to TRBJ2-3; 8 nucleotides line up with TRBD2. This CDR3 contains 15 residues. The germline V gene has CDR1 MRHNA and CDR2 SNTAGT. Trimming took 5 bases from V and 0 from J; bases not matched to a gene: 4. CDR3 coding DNA: TGTGCCAGCAGTTATACTAGCGGAAGCACAGATACGCAGTATTTT. Translation: CASSYTSGSTDTQYF.

The chain carries TRBV9 and TRBJ2-1; possibly TRBD2 for D (6 bases). Germline V gene data show CDR1 as SGDLS and CDR2 as YYNGEE. This CDR3 region has 15 residues. V was trimmed by 2 bases and J by 9 bases, leaving 18 bases between them. Here the CDR3 reads CASSVGGLRGSEQFF. CDR3 in DNA: TGTGCCAGCAGCGTGGGAGGACTACGAGGTAGTGAGCAGTTCTTC.

V is TRBV5-4 and J is TRBJ1-5; a weak D match, TRBD1 (5 bases). Trimming removed 4 bases from V and 10 bases from J, with 18 bases in between. From germline, CDR1 is SGHNT and CDR2 YYREEE (reference sequence). The CDR3 covers 14 residues. The CDR3 spells CASSAGPSSPPQHF. CDR3 bases: TGTGCCAGCAGCGCGGGACCTTCCTCCCCACCCCAGCATTTT. The full variable domain, with the rest looked up from reference TRBV5-4 and TRBJ1-5, is ETGVTQSPTHLIKTRGQQVTLRCSSQSGHNTVSWYQQALGQGPQFIFQYYREEENGRGNFPPRFSGLQFPNYSSELNVNALELDDSALYLCASSAGPSSPPQHFGDGTRLSIL.

This clone has a single count. The gene calls are TRBV9 and TRBJ1-2, with 11 bases identical to TRBD1. The CDR3 is 18 amino acids. From germline, CDR1 is SGDLS and CDR2 YYNGEE. Trimming took 2 bases from V and 4 from J; bases not matched to a gene: 13. The CDR3 loop is CASSVSGTGGDSTYGYTF. CDR3 DNA: TGTGCCAGCAGCGTCTCCGGGACAGGGGGTGATTCGACCTATGGCTACACCTTC.